This T cell receptor (beta chain) was profiled in a study of cytomegalovirus exposure and HLA in healthy donors. The CDR3 is 15 amino acids. Trimming cost V 0 bases and J 9 bases, with 19 bases left between them. CDR1 SGHRS and CDR2 YFSETQ come from the germline V gene. Primers for the PCR totalled 60 Vbeta and 13 Jbeta. The protocol was immunoSEQ multiplex PCR, while the TCRdb copy is restricted to in-frame clones and leaves out a portion. The sample contains 85,000 to 100,000 clones, 55% to 75% of which appear only once. This clone was picked up a small number of times. The chain uses TRBV5-1 and TRBJ2-7; tentative D call: TRBD2 (6 bases). The sample consisted of PBMCs. This sequence was found in a man aged 60 to 69 in good health and CMV-seronegative. CDR3 region: CASSLDGTPSRGQYF. The CDR3 nucleotides read TGCGCCAGCAGCTTGGATGGGACTCCGTCGAGGGGGCAGTACTTC.